A selection of T cell receptor beta chains follows, all from one sample in a study of T cells after yellow fever vaccination. TCRdb recomputed calls from the 5' RACE reads with MiXCR, one row per CDR3 protein. The sample yields around 500,000 distinct CDR3 sequences, just over 20% seen once. The material was PBMCs, obtained less than 25 days after the first yellow fever vaccination. The receptor source for this set is a young man who received the YFV17D yellow fever vaccine. The CDR3 runs from the conserved cysteine through the conserved F or W. Fields, in order: D gene, V gene, J gene, CDR3 length, clone size, CDR3 DNA, CDR3 protein. D genes are given only for firm matches. Clone size is given for some rows only: seen once, a few or many times, or a class if the clone is expanded.

-	TRBV2	TRBJ2-3	12	-	TGTGCCAGCAGTGAATGGAACTTTGCGCAGTATTTT	CASSEWNFAQYF
-	TRBV15	TRBJ1-2	14	-	TGTGCCACCAGCAGCGACAGAAGGAAGTATGGCTACACCTTC	CATSSDRRKYGYTF
TRBD2	TRBV11-3	TRBJ2-1	16	-	TGTGCCAGCAGCAAGGGGACTAGCGGGGGGGCTTATGAGCAGTTCTTC	CASSKGTSGGAYEQFF
-	TRBV5-1	TRBJ2-7	14	few	TGCGCCAGCAGCTTGTCTACAGACATTACGCAGCAGTACTTC	CASSLSTDITQQYF
-	TRBV29-1	TRBJ1-2	11	many	TGCAGCGCCCTCTTGGGTGGTGGCTACACCTTC	CSALLGGGYTF
-	TRBV6-2/TRBV6-3	TRBJ2-1	12	-	TGTGCCAGCAGTTACCCCACCAATGAGCAGTTCTTC	CASSYPTNEQFF
-	TRBV5-5	TRBJ2-2	14	few	TGTGCCAGCCTACACGAGGGGGGTACCGGGGAGCTGTTTTTT	CASLHEGGTGELFF
-	TRBV9	TRBJ1-1	13	few	TGTGCCAGCACGAAGTACATGAACACTGAAGCTTTCTTT	CASTKYMNTEAFF
-	TRBV7-8	TRBJ2-3	12	many	TGTGCCAGCAGCGTCAGCACAGATACGCAGTATTTT	CASSVSTDTQYF
-	TRBV5-4	TRBJ2-4	14	-	TGTGCCAGCAGCTTGGGGCTAGACACTTCTATTCAGTACTTC	CASSLGLDTSIQYF
-	TRBV27	TRBJ2-3	16	few	TGTGCCAGCAGTTTATACCTGGAAACAGTCCCAGATACGCAGTATTTT	CASSLYLETVPDTQYF
TRBD1	TRBV6-1	TRBJ1-2	13	-	TGTGCCATCACCGTAGACAGGGGCTATGGCTACACCTTC	CAITVDRGYGYTF
TRBD1	TRBV19	TRBJ2-3	15	few	TGTGCCAGTAGTGCAGGGGGAAGTTCAATGGCTACGCAGTATTTT	CASSAGGSSMATQYF
-	TRBV27	TRBJ2-7	13	-	TGTGCCAGCAGTTTAGGGGGCCGGAACGAGCAGTACTTC	CASSLGGRNEQYF
-	TRBV11-3	TRBJ2-3	14	once	TGTGCCAGCAGCTTGCAGCGTAGCACAGATACGCAGTATTTT	CASSLQRSTDTQYF
-	TRBV5-6	TRBJ1-6	12	-	TGTGCCAGCAGCCCAGTCGATAGGACCCTCCACTTT	CASSPVDRTLHF
-	TRBV18	TRBJ1-1	15	-	TGTGCCAGCTCACCCCCGGGGGCGGAGAACACTGAAGCTTTCTTT	CASSPPGAENTEAFF
-	TRBV19	TRBJ2-2	16	-	TGTGCCAGTAGTATAATGGACGGGGGGCCCACCGGGGAGCTGTTTTTT	CASSIMDGGPTGELFF
-	TRBV4-2	TRBJ2-3	15	-	TGTGCCAGCAGCCAAGATCCCCTAGGTTCAGATACGCAGTATTTT	CASSQDPLGSDTQYF
-	TRBV5-4	TRBJ2-3	15	-	TGTGCCAGCAGCTTGAAGCTTCCCCTCACAGATACGCAGTATTTT	CASSLKLPLTDTQYF
-	TRBV29-1	TRBJ1-2	12	few	TGCAGCGCCGGGGGGGAAAACTATGGCTACACCTTC	CSAGGENYGYTF
-	TRBV6-6	TRBJ2-2	11	-	TGTGCCAGCGGACTCTTCCGGGAGCTGTTTTTT	CASGLFRELFF
-	TRBV5-1	TRBJ1-4	15	few	TGCGCCAGCAGCCTTGACCTGGGGGCTAATGAAAAACTGTTTTTT	CASSLDLGANEKLFF
TRBD1	TRBV6-2/TRBV6-3	TRBJ2-3	17	many	TGTGCCAGCAGTCTCCCAGGACAGGAGTACAAAACAGATACGCAGTATTTT	CASSLPGQEYKTDTQYF
-	TRBV7-9	TRBJ2-2	15	few	TGTGCCAGCAGCTTAGTTTTGACTAACACCGGGGAGCTGTTTTTT	CASSLVLTNTGELFF
TRBD1	TRBV4-2	TRBJ2-1	15	-	TGTGCCAGCAGCCCAGGGGGCAGCTGCTACAATGAGCAGTTCTTC	CASSPGGSCYNEQFF
-	TRBV12-3/TRBV12-4	TRBJ1-5	12	-	TGTGCCAGCAGCCGAGGGCAGGAGCCCCAGCATTTT	CASSRGQEPQHF
TRBD2	TRBV7-8	TRBJ2-1	15	few	TGTGCCAGCAGCGTAGGACTAGCGAGCTACAATGAGCAGTTCTTC	CASSVGLASYNEQFF
-	TRBV7-9	TRBJ1-2	11	many	TGTGCCAGCAGCTTAGTGGATGGCTACACCTTC	CASSLVDGYTF
-	TRBV15	TRBJ2-4	15	-	TGTGCCACCAGCAGAGATCCGACAGCCAAAAACATTCAGTACTTC	CATSRDPTAKNIQYF
-	TRBV12-3/TRBV12-4	TRBJ2-6	17	few	TGTGCCAGCAGTTTAGTTGCCCGTGTGTCTGGGGCCAACGTCCTGACTTTC	CASSLVARVSGANVLTF
TRBD2	TRBV5-1	TRBJ2-3	16	few	TGCGCCAGCAGCTTGAGGGATAGCGGGTCCACAGATACGCAGTATTTT	CASSLRDSGSTDTQYF
TRBD2	TRBV10-3	TRBJ2-7	16	many	TGTGCCGCCCGTGGCCTAGCGGGGGGTCTTTTCTACGAGCAGTACTTC	CAARGLAGGLFYEQYF
TRBD1	TRBV20-1	TRBJ1-3	14	few	TGCAGTGCCGACGACAGGGGAAGCGGAAACACCATATATTTT	CSADDRGSGNTIYF
-	TRBV4-1	TRBJ1-2	15	-	TGCGCCAGCAGCCAAGTTGGGGCAGAGAACTATGGCTACACCTTC	CASSQVGAENYGYTF
-	TRBV20-1	TRBJ1-2	14	-	TGCAGTGCCCCAGAATATGGAGTTTTTAGAGGCTACACCTTC	CSAPEYGVFRGYTF
-	TRBV12-3/TRBV12-4	TRBJ1-6	14	once	TGTGCCAGCAGCCTTACAGGGAAGGGAACACCCCTCCACTTT	CASSLTGKGTPLHF
-	TRBV2	TRBJ1-6	15	few	TGTGCCAGCATATCAGGGTGGACCTATAATTCACCCCTCCACTTT	CASISGWTYNSPLHF
-	TRBV5-1	TRBJ2-3	13	few	TGCGCCAGCAGCCAAACAGAACCAGATACGCAGTATTTT	CASSQTEPDTQYF
-	TRBV12-3/TRBV12-4	TRBJ1-1	14	-	TGTGCCAGCAGTTTCGGGTCAGGGGAACTAGGAGCTTTCTTT	CASSFGSGELGAFF
TRBD2	TRBV7-9	TRBJ2-7	12	-	TGTGCCCTCGGGCCTAGCGGGCCCGAGCAGTACTTC	CALGPSGPEQYF
TRBD2	TRBV5-1	TRBJ2-7	16	-	TGCGCCAGCAGCTTGGCCGGGACTAGCGGTCGTTACGAGCAGTACTTC	CASSLAGTSGRYEQYF
-	TRBV29-1	TRBJ1-1	15	few	TGCAGCGTTCTCAACCCGAGGGGTGGTAGTACTGAAGCTTTCTTT	CSVLNPRGGSTEAFF
-	TRBV20-1	TRBJ1-1	17	few	TGCAGTGCTAGAGACTGGCTGGTTTCGCCCTCTAGTCCTGAAGCTTTCTTT	CSARDWLVSPSSPEAFF
TRBD1	TRBV4-1	TRBJ2-7	16	few	TGCGCCAGCAGCCAAGGGGGGGGGACAGGGCCCCCCGAGCAGTACTTC	CASSQGGGTGPPEQYF
-	TRBV6-2/TRBV6-3	TRBJ2-7	15	few	TGTGCCAGCAGTCCCCAAGGGACACGACGTTACGAGCAGTACTTC	CASSPQGTRRYEQYF
TRBD1	TRBV19	TRBJ2-5	20	-	TGTGCCAGTAGTCCATGGCAGTCCATACCGGGACAGGGAGGAGGAGAGACCCAGTACTTC	CASSPWQSIPGQGGGETQYF
-	TRBV7-3	TRBJ1-5	14	few	TGTGCCAGCAGCCGCCGGGTGGTAGGTCAGCCCCAGCATTTT	CASSRRVVGQPQHF
TRBD2	TRBV7-2	TRBJ2-1	16	-	TGTGCCAGCAGCCCTCGACGGCCCGGGACTACCAATGAGCAGTTCTTC	CASSPRRPGTTNEQFF
TRBD1	TRBV9	TRBJ2-3	14	-	TGTGCCAGCAGCGCCGACAGGGCCACAGATACGCAGTATTTT	CASSADRATDTQYF
TRBD2	TRBV4-2	TRBJ2-4	16	few	TGTGCCAGCAGCCAAGATGGGACTAGCGGCCGGAACATTCAGTACTTC	CASSQDGTSGRNIQYF
TRBD1	TRBV25-1	TRBJ2-2	15	-	TGTGCCAGCACTAAAGGACAGGGTAACACCGGGGAGCTGTTTTTT	CASTKGQGNTGELFF
-	TRBV5-4	TRBJ2-3	15	-	TGTGCCAGCAGCTTGGTGGTAGCGAGCACAGATACGCAGTATTTT	CASSLVVASTDTQYF
-	TRBV27	TRBJ1-5	15	few	TGTGCCAGCAGTTTAACTAGACAAAGCAATCAGCCCCAGCATTTT	CASSLTRQSNQPQHF
-	TRBV2	TRBJ1-6	16	-	TGTGCCAGCAGTGAAAGGTTCCCGTCATATAATTCACCCCTCCACTTT	CASSERFPSYNSPLHF
-	TRBV4-3	TRBJ1-3	16	-	TGCGCCAGCAGCCAAGCGGAGGGGTACTCTGGAAACACCATATATTTT	CASSQAEGYSGNTIYF
-	TRBV4-1	TRBJ2-5	14	-	TGCGCCAGCAGCCAGGTGGAGGGGCTGGAGACCCAGTACTTC	CASSQVEGLETQYF
TRBD1	TRBV30	TRBJ1-1	14	few	TGTGCCTGGAGTGTTATAGGGGGCACCACTGAAGCTTTCTTT	CAWSVIGGTTEAFF